This record looks at one T cell receptor beta chain sequence and its context. This table comes from immunoSEQ multiplex PCR, and its TCRdb copy is limited to in-frame clones, with some not included. Found here are approximately 90,000 clones, 91% of them singletons; the top ten hold 2.6%. The sample comes from a study of OX40 agonist ivuxolimab in advanced cancers. At cycle 4 day 1, cycle 7 day 1, and baseline, blood was sampled. The TCR originated in an adult with an advanced solid tumor such as melanoma, head and neck, liver or kidney cancer. The sample was CD4+ or CD8+ T cells sorted from blood, taken in a trial of the OX40 agonist ivuxolimab.

The CDR3 DNA reads as TGTGCCTGGAGTGTACTACGAGACTACCTTCACGGGGAGCTGTTTTTT. Translated: CAWSVLRDYLHGELFF. The gene calls are TRBV30 and TRBJ2-2, with D perhaps matching TRBD2 (5 bases). V lost 0 bases and J 7 bases, leaving 18 bases between the germline ends. CDR3 length: 16 amino acids. Germline lookup yields CDR1 GTSNPN and CDR2 SVGIG (reference sequence).